The 12 T cell receptor beta chains listed next were all sequenced from one sample in a study of T cells in Graves' hyperthyroidism and ophthalmopathy. There were TCR beta CDR3 regions amplified from RNA transcripts. First-round RT-PCR with HTBI primers amplified the TCR CDR3 region. Using its own MiXCR run on the multiplex PCR reads, TCRdb lists one record per CDR3 protein. Of about 770,000 distinct CDR3 sequences in the sample, under 20% were seen once. The sequenced material came from blood. These receptors all stem from a woman aged 45-65 years with Graves' hyperthyroidism that later progressed to Graves' ophthalmopathy.

This clonotype has a handful of counts. The rearrangement uses TRBV12-3 or TRBV12-4 and TRBJ1-3, with 9 bases matching TRBD1. The CDR3 contains 16 residues. V lost 8 bases and J lost 0; bases outside the gene matches: 8. The CDR3 reads CASVPGQGISGNTIYF. The CDR3 nucleotides are TGTGCCAGCGTACCGGGACAGGGCATCTCTGGAAACACCATATATTTT.

This clonotype was seen at least ten times. The chain is built from TRBV20-1 and TRBJ2-3, with 9 bases lining up with TRBD1. Germline V CDR1 and CDR2: DFQATT, SNEGSKA (reference sequence). The junction had 9 bases not matched to a gene; V was cut back by 3 bases and J by 2 bases. The CDR3 consists of 16 residues. CDR3 nucleotide sequence: TGCAGTGCTAGTTTCCCCGGGACAGGGTCCACAGATACGCAGTATTTT. As protein: CSASFPGTGSTDTQYF.

The rearrangement joins TRBV10-1 to TRBJ1-1; TRBD1 aligns across 7 bases. Germline-derived CDR1 and CDR2 are WNHNN and SYGVQD (reference sequence). The CDR3 is 16 residues long. V trimming: 2 bases; J trimming: 3 bases; junction bases outside the gene matches: 9. CDR3 region: CASSETSTGLDTEAFF. DNA of the CDR3: TGCGCCAGCAGTGAGACTTCGACAGGGCTGGACACTGAAGCTTTCTTT.

This clonotype was counted between two and nine times. The genes are TRBV6-5 and TRBJ2-3; D may be TRBD1 or TRBD2 (5 bases each). CDR3 length: 16 residues. V was shortened by 2 bases and J by 1 base, with 13 bases between the two germline ends. Germline CDR1 and CDR2: MNHEY and SVGAGI. Here the CDR3 reads CASSYPPGTGTDTQYF. The CDR3 DNA sequence: TGTGCCAGCAGTTACCCTCCAGGGACGGGCACAGATACGCAGTATTTT.

This clonotype has a handful of counts. J is TRBJ1-2 and V is TRBV30; perhaps TRBD1 as D (5 bases). This CDR3 comprises 12 residues. The germline V gene has CDR1 GTSNPN and CDR2 SVGIG (reference sequence). Trimming took 4 bases from V and 4 from J, leaving 10 bases between them. CDR3 in amino acids: CAWTPGTYGYTF. In DNA, the CDR3 is TGTGCCTGGACCCCCGGGACCTATGGCTACACCTTC.

The chain uses TRBV6-1 and TRBJ1-2, with D perhaps matching TRBD1 (5 bases). Germline V lookup: CDR1 MNHNS, CDR2 SASEGT. Trimming shortened V by 5 bases and J by 4 bases, and 17 bases separated the two germline ends. The CDR3 covers 15 residues. CDR3 residues: CASSPPAGDGYGYTF. In DNA form, the CDR3 reads TGTGCCAGCAGTCCCCCTGCGGGGGACGGCTATGGCTACACCTTC.

This clonotype was seen a handful of times. The rearrangement uses TRBV6-1 and TRBJ1-5; tentative D call: TRBD1 (6 bases). The V gene's germline CDR1 is MNHNS and CDR2 SASEGT. The germline V and J ends were trimmed by 7 bases and 6 bases, with 16 bases remaining between them. This CDR3 is 14 amino acids long. The CDR3 DNA reads TGTGCCAGCACGGTGGGGGCAACTATTCAGCCCCAGCATTTT. It translates to CASTVGATIQPQHF.

This clonotype has more than one count but fewer than ten. This chain links TRBV28 with TRBJ1-5; D is possibly TRBD1 (5 bases). Looked up from germline, CDR1 is MDHEN and CDR2 is SYDVKM. V was trimmed by 3 bases and J by 5 bases, leaving 11 bases between them. There are 14 residues in the CDR3. The CDR3 DNA reads as TGTGCCAGCAGTTTTATCAGGGCTGATCAGCCCCAGCATTTT. Protein sequence: CASSFIRADQPQHF.

The chain combines TRBV11-2 with TRBJ2-1; 10 nucleotides align to TRBD1. The ends lost 5 bases at V and 7 bases at J; junction bases unmatched: 11. The CDR3 contains 16 residues. Germline loops: CDR1 SGHAT, CDR2 FQNNGV. This CDR3 reads CASSASTGGAGNEQFF. The CDR3 DNA reads TGTGCCAGCAGCGCGTCGACAGGGGGCGCGGGGAATGAGCAGTTCTTC. Filled out from reference TRBV11-2 and TRBJ2-1, the complete variable domain reads EAGVAQSPRYKIIEKRQSVAFWCNPISGHATLYWYQQILGQGPKLLIQFQNNGVVDDSQLPKDRFSAERLKGVDSTLKIQPAKLEDSAVYLCASSASTGGAGNEQFFGPGTRLTVL.

CDR3 in DNA: TGCAGTGCTAGAGACCCCGACGGGGGTGGGGTGGACACTGAAGCTTTCTTT. Translated: CSARDPDGGGVDTEAFF. This chain uses TRBV20-1 with TRBJ1-1; a possible D gene is TRBD1 (5 bases). Germline assignment: CDR1 DFQATT and CDR2 SNEGSKA (reference sequence). The CDR3 sequence is 17 residues long. The V end lost 0 bases, the J end lost 3 bases, and 20 bases lay between the germline ends.

This clonotype was detected many times. The chain joins TRBV2 to TRBJ1-4, with TRBD1 identical over 8 bases. The CDR3 contains 17 residues. Germline V gene lookup returns CDR1 SNHLY and CDR2 FYNNEI. V shed 2 bases and J 0 bases; nucleotides not matched to a gene: 5. The CDR3 sequence is CASSESTGVATNEKLFF. The CDR3 DNA reads TGTGCCAGCAGTGAATCGACAGGGGTTGCAACTAATGAAAAACTGTTTTTT. The full variable domain, rest sourced from reference TRBV2 and TRBJ1-4, is EPEVTQTPSHQVTQMGQEVILRCVPISNHLYFYWYRQILGQKVEFLVSFYNNEISEKSEIFDDQFSVERPDGSNFTLKIRSTKLEDSAMYFCASSESTGVATNEKLFFGSGTQLSVL.

This clonotype was picked up many times. The chain joins TRBV7-2 to TRBJ2-3; 8 bases line up with TRBD2. Trimming took 0 bases from V and 5 from J; bases not matched to a gene: 10. This CDR3 spans 17 amino acids. The germline V gene encodes CDR1 SGHTA and CDR2 FQGNSA. The CDR3 coding sequence is TGTGCCAGCAGCTTAGCTCGTCGGGGGGGCGGTATAGATACGCAGTATTTT. This encodes CASSLARRGGGIDTQYF. The whole variable domain, remainder taken from reference TRBV7-2 and TRBJ2-3, is GAGVSQSPSNKVTEKGKDVELRCDPISGHTALYWYRQSLGQGLEFLIYFQGNSAPDKSGLPSDRFSAERTGGSVSTLTIQRTQQEDSAVYLCASSLARRGGGIDTQYFGPGTRLTVL.